The 31 T cell receptor beta chains below were found in one sample sequenced in a study of identical twins. TCRdb re-called the 5' RACE reads through MiXCR, storing one row per CDR3 protein. The table has about 690,000 distinct CDR3 sequences, over 5% seen once. Sequenced: naive T cells sorted from blood. These receptors came from a man aged 18 to 29 in good health.

The chain couples TRBV7-9 to TRBJ2-1; 11 positions agree with TRBD1. V lost 5 bases, J lost 9 bases, and 9 bases stayed unmatched. Germline assignment: CDR1 SEHNR and CDR2 FQNEAQ (reference sequence). The CDR3 runs 15 residues. Here the CDR3 reads CASSLPGTGGGEQFF. For the CDR3, the DNA is TGTGCCAGCAGCCTACCGGGGACAGGGGGTGGTGAGCAGTTCTTC.

The genes are TRBV20-1 and TRBJ2-1; 15 bases match TRBD2. CDR1 is DFQATT and CDR2 is SNEGSKA in the germline V gene (reference sequence). This CDR3 region has 18 residues. With V trimmed by 5 bases and J by 2 bases, 10 bases remained unmatched. The CDR3 DNA follows: TGCAGTGCTCCTCACCCGGGACTAGCGGGGGGAACCTACAATGAGCAGTTCTTC. This gives the protein CSAPHPGLAGGTYNEQFF.

This clonotype was observed many times. The CDR3 region has the DNA TGTGCCAGCAGTGTGGGACTAGCGGGCAATGAGCAGTTCTTC. Translated, it gives CASSVGLAGNEQFF. The chain joins TRBV12-3 or TRBV12-4 to TRBJ2-1, with 12 positions matching TRBD2. CDR3 length: 14 amino acids. Trimming removed 5 bases from V and 6 bases from J; junction bases left unmatched: 2.

The chain carries TRBV2 and TRBJ2-1; TRBD1 matches at 9 bases. The CDR3 sequence is 17 residues long. Germline values: CDR1 SNHLY, CDR2 FYNNEI. The ends lost 6 bases at V and 4 bases at J; junction bases unmatched: 13. CDR3 residues: CASSEQTGGGRYNEQFF. CDR3 DNA: TGTGCCAGCAGCGAACAGACAGGGGGAGGTCGATACAATGAGCAGTTCTTC.

This clonotype was seen at least ten times. V usage is TRBV12-3 or TRBV12-4 and J usage is TRBJ2-3, with 7 bases that match TRBD2. V was clipped by 3 bases and J by 4 bases; unmatched bases: 7. This CDR3 spans 15 amino acids. The CDR3 protein is CASSFLAGVSDTQYF. In nucleotides, the CDR3 is TGTGCCAGCAGTTTTTTGGCGGGAGTTTCAGATACGCAGTATTTT.

This clonotype has at least ten counts. The rearrangement links TRBV20-1 to TRBJ2-5, with D perhaps matching TRBD2 (6 bases). In germline, CDR1 is DFQATT, CDR2 SNEGSKA (reference sequence). V lost 6 bases and J lost 14, with 22 bases in between. This CDR3 is 12 amino acids long. CDR3 nucleotides: TGCAGTGCCAGCGGGCTATCGGACGGGTCCTACTTC. As protein: CSASGLSDGSYF.

This clonotype has just a few counts. This may arise from a read error, as a much more abundant clone is one base away. The chain has TRBV20-1 and TRBJ2-7, with a possible D match to TRBD2 (6 bases). The CDR3 has 14 residues. Germline V gene data show CDR1 as DFQATT and CDR2 as SNEGSKA (reference sequence). V shed 0 bases and J shed 3 bases, with 12 bases lying between them. CDR3 protein: CSARDLEGNYEQYF. CDR3 coding DNA: TGCAGTGCTAGAGATTTGGAGGGAAACTACGAGCAGTACTTC.

This clonotype was recorded many times. This chain joins TRBV2 and TRBJ2-3; 7 bases line up with TRBD2. Per germline, CDR1 SNHLY and CDR2 FYNNEI. The CDR3 is made up of 16 amino acids. Trimming took 2 bases from V and 0 from J; bases not matched to a gene: 5. This chain's CDR3 is CASSELASGSTDTQYF. For the CDR3, the DNA is TGTGCCAGCAGTGAATTGGCTAGCGGAAGCACAGATACGCAGTATTTT.

The V gene is TRBV9, the J gene TRBJ2-2; D gene ambiguous. The CDR3 extends over 14 amino acids. V was shortened by 3 bases and J by 0 bases, with 6 bases between the two germline ends. CDR1 and CDR2 from the germline V gene are SGDLS and YYNGEE. The CDR3 DNA sequence: TGTGCCAGCAGCGCAGCTTCGAACACCGGGGAGCTGTTTTTT. It codes for CASSAASNTGELFF.

In this sample, this clonotype turned up many times. The chain recombines TRBV5-1 with TRBJ1-3; TRBD1 matches 8 bases. Germline lookup yields CDR1 SGHRS and CDR2 YFSETQ. CDR3 length equals 16 residues. V gave up 0 bases and J gave up 1 base; unmatched junction bases: 3. The CDR3 spells CASSLDQGASGNTIYF. Here the CDR3 DNA reads TGCGCCAGCAGCTTGGATCAGGGGGCGTCTGGAAACACCATATATTTT.

Details on this clonotype: This may be a read error, as it is one base from a much larger clone. Since the CDR3 does not end with the conserved phenylalanine or tryptophan, this likely comes from a read error. DNA of the CDR3: TGTGCCAGCAGCTCCCACCGACAGGGGCCCTTCTACGAGCAGTACTGC. The encoded protein is CASSSHRQGPFYEQYC. The chain recombines TRBV7-9 with TRBJ2-7; 8 bases fit TRBD1. The CDR3 loop spans 16 amino acids. Germline lookup yields CDR1 SEHNR and CDR2 FQNEAQ (reference sequence). After removal of 4 bases from V and 3 bases from J, the junction contained 11 bases not matched to a gene.

This clonotype has at least ten counts. The chain has TRBV3-1 and TRBJ1-5; no reliable D call. Trimming took off 1 base at V and 2 bases at J, with 9 bases between the two ends. This CDR3 has 15 residues. Per the germline V gene, CDR1 is LGHDT and CDR2 is YNNKEL (reference sequence). Written as DNA, the CDR3 is TGTGCCAGCAGCCAAGTCGGCGGGGGCAATCAGCCCCAGCATTTT. Its translation is CASSQVGGGNQPQHF.

The chain joins TRBV7-8 to TRBJ2-3; 9 bases align to TRBD2. This CDR3 has 16 amino acids. Germline CDR1 is SGHVS and CDR2 is FQNEAQ. V was clipped by 3 bases and J by 3 bases; unmatched bases: 7. Here the CDR3 DNA reads TGTGCCAGCAGCTTTGCCCCGGGACTAGCAACAGATACGCAGTATTTT. This encodes CASSFAPGLATDTQYF.

This clonotype was counted ten times or more. Here the CDR3 DNA reads TGTGCCAGCAGCCCAGAGCTAGGGAGCACAGATACGCAGTATTTT. It is translated as CASSPELGSTDTQYF. The chain combines TRBV4-2 with TRBJ2-3; D gene uncertain. There are 15 residues in the CDR3. Germline CDR1 reads LGHNA; CDR2 reads YNFKEQ. V was pared by 4 bases and J by 0 bases, with 11 bases between.

This clonotype was found a few times. This chain connects TRBV4-3 to TRBJ2-3; the D gene could be TRBD1 or TRBD2 (5 bases each). Trimming pared 0 bases from V and 0 bases from J, leaving 19 bases between. This CDR3 has 19 amino acids. Germline lookup yields CDR1 LGHNA and CDR2 YSLEER. This CDR3 is CASSQEFRVAGISTDTQYF. The CDR3 region has the DNA TGCGCCAGCAGCCAAGAATTCAGGGTGGCGGGTATTAGCACAGATACGCAGTATTTT.

This clonotype was seen ten or more times. The CDR3 nucleotides are TGCGCCAGCAGCCTTGGGAGGGCCACCGGGGAGCTGTTTTTT. Its translation: CASSLGRATGELFF. The chain links TRBV5-1 to TRBJ2-2, with 7 bases fitting TRBD2. From germline, CDR1 is SGHRS and CDR2 YFSETQ. This CDR3 comprises 14 residues. J gave up 4 bases and V 4 bases, and 4 bases lay outside the gene matches. The variable domain in full, completed from reference TRBV5-1 and TRBJ2-2, reads KAGVTQTPRYLIKTRGQQVTLSCSPISGHRSVSWYQQTPGQGLQFLFEYFSETQRNKGNFPGRFSGRQFSNSRSEMNVSTLELGDSALYLCASSLGRATGELFFGEGSRLTVL.

This clonotype has ten or more counts. The V and J genes are TRBV24-1 and TRBJ2-2, with a weak D call TRBD1 (6 bases). Germline-derived CDR1 and CDR2 are KGHDR and SFDVKD. Trimming took 12 bases from V and 2 from J, leaving 15 bases between them. The CDR3 contains 14 residues. CDR3 residues: CAAAGAGNTGELFF. The CDR3 nucleotides are TGTGCCGCGGCAGGGGCAGGAAACACCGGGGAGCTGTTTTTT.

Many counts were recorded for this clonotype. The J gene is TRBJ2-2, the V gene TRBV12-3 or TRBV12-4, with TRBD1 identical over 11 bases. Trimming took 6 bases from V and 5 from J; bases not matched to a gene: 8. The CDR3 consists of 16 residues. CDR3 DNA sequence: TGTGCCAGCAGCCGAGGGACAGGGGGAGGAACCGGGGAGCTGTTTTTT. Protein sequence: CASSRGTGGGTGELFF.

The chain uses TRBV2 and TRBJ1-6, with TRBD1 as a possible D gene (5 bases). Germline V gives CDR1 SNHLY, CDR2 FYNNEI. V was clipped by 3 bases and J by 9 bases, with 15 bases between them. The CDR3 totals 15 residues. In nucleotides, the CDR3 is TGTGCCAGCAGTGACCTTTGGGGCGGGAGTTCACCCCTCCACTTT. As protein: CASSDLWGGSSPLHF. Drawing the rest from reference TRBV2 and TRBJ1-6, the complete variable domain is EPEVTQTPSHQVTQMGQEVILRCVPISNHLYFYWYRQILGQKVEFLVSFYNNEISEKSEIFDDQFSVERPDGSNFTLKIRSTKLEDSAMYFCASSDLWGGSSPLHFGNGTRLTVT.

This clonotype has more than one count but fewer than ten. The chain combines TRBV6-2 or TRBV6-3 with TRBJ2-1; 8 bases agree with TRBD2. Germline V gene data show CDR1 as MNHEY and CDR2 as SVGEGT. The CDR3 totals 14 residues. The V and J ends lost 6 bases and 2 bases, in that order; junction bases with no gene match: 3. The CDR3 protein is CASRIAGTYNEQFF. The CDR3 DNA is TGTGCCAGCAGGATAGCGGGAACCTACAATGAGCAGTTCTTC.

The chain combines TRBV5-1 with TRBJ2-5; D is perhaps TRBD2 (5 bases). Germline CDR1 is SGHRS and CDR2 is YFSETQ. The CDR3 is 15 residues long. The V and J ends lost 4 bases and 2 bases respectively, with 15 bases between them. The CDR3 loop is CASSPGELIQETQYF. The CDR3 bases are TGCGCCAGCAGCCCCGGGGAGCTAATTCAAGAGACCCAGTACTTC.

In its sample, this clonotype was seen many times. The rearrangement uses TRBV4-1 and TRBJ2-1; 7 nucleotides align to TRBD2. The germline gives CDR1 MGHRA, CDR2 YSYEKL. V shed 7 bases, J shed 0 bases, and the junction held 6 bases outside the gene matches. The CDR3 contains 15 residues. CDR3 in DNA: TGCGCCAGCACCGTAACTAGCGCCTCCTACAATGAGCAGTTCTTC. This sequence encodes CASTVTSASYNEQFF.

In this sample, this clonotype turned up many times. The CDR3 sequence is CASTYTDTQYF. CDR3 DNA: TGTGCCAGCACCTACACAGATACGCAGTATTTT. This chain uses TRBV12-3 or TRBV12-4 with TRBJ2-3; D unclear. Between the trimmed V and J ends, which lost 7 bases and 2 bases, there was a span of 4 bases. This CDR3 is 11 amino acids long.

In its sample, this clonotype was seen many times. The chain links TRBV7-9 to TRBJ2-5, with unresolved D. CDR1 and CDR2 from the germline V gene are SEHNR and FQNEAQ (reference sequence). This CDR3 comprises 14 residues. V was cut by 1 base and J by 0 bases, with 6 bases left in between. Here the CDR3 reads CASSLVQNQETQYF. CDR3 sequence (DNA): TGTGCCAGCAGCTTAGTCCAGAACCAAGAGACCCAGTACTTC.

V is TRBV7-6 and J is TRBJ2-1; no reliable D call. CDR3 length equals 11 residues. Trimming removed 3 bases at V and 9 bases at J, with 6 bases between. Germline V gene sequence: CDR1 SGHVS, CDR2 FNYEAQ. The CDR3 here is CASSLDVEQFF. The CDR3 bases are TGTGCCAGCAGCTTGGACGTTGAGCAGTTCTTC.

At least ten counts were recorded for this clonotype. J is TRBJ2-1 and V is TRBV11-1, with D possibly matching TRBD1 (6 bases). This CDR3 is 14 amino acids long. In germline, CDR1 is SGHAT, CDR2 FQDESV (reference sequence). V was pared by 7 bases and J by 0 bases, with 10 bases between. CDR3 bases: TGTGCCAGCAACCCAGGGGACTCCTACAATGAGCAGTTCTTC. This sequence encodes CASNPGDSYNEQFF.

This clonotype has ten or more counts. V is TRBV12-3 or TRBV12-4 and J is TRBJ2-7; tentatively, D is TRBD1 (6 bases). There are 14 residues in the CDR3. Trimming cost V 3 bases and J 6 bases, with 15 bases left between them. Here the CDR3 reads CASSFSTGSGEQYV. As DNA, the CDR3 is TGTGCCAGCAGTTTTTCCACAGGGTCGGGCGAGCAGTACGTC.

In this sample, this clonotype turned up many times. The chain is built from TRBV20-1 and TRBJ1-1; D perhaps matches TRBD1 (6 bases). Trimming took off 0 bases at V and 1 base at J, with 12 bases between the two ends. The CDR3 has 15 amino acids. The germline gives CDR1 DFQATT, CDR2 SNEGSKA (reference sequence). CDR3: CSARDKSRGNTEAFF. As DNA, the CDR3 is TGCAGTGCTAGAGATAAATCCAGGGGGAACACTGAAGCTTTCTTT.

This sequence joins TRBV5-1 and TRBJ2-2; no firm D call. The CDR3 totals 15 residues. The ends were cut back, 4 bases at V and 4 bases at J, with 14 bases in the middle. Germline assignment: CDR1 SGHRS and CDR2 YFSETQ. The CDR3 DNA sequence: TGCGCCAGCAGCCAACAATCCCTAGGCACCGGGGAGCTGTTTTTT. Translated: CASSQQSLGTGELFF.

This chain connects TRBV4-3 to TRBJ1-1, with unresolved D. This CDR3 is built from 15 residues. Germline assignment: CDR1 LGHNA and CDR2 YSLEER. Trimming left V 0 bases short and J 1 base short, with 9 bases between. This chain's CDR3 is CASSQDRSANTEAFF. For the CDR3, the DNA is TGCGCCAGCAGCCAAGATCGATCCGCGAACACTGAAGCTTTCTTT.

The rearrangement joins TRBV25-1 to TRBJ2-7; maybe TRBD2 (5 bases). The germline CDR1 and CDR2 sequences are MGHDK and SYGVNS. Trimming shortened V by 0 bases and J by 6 bases, and 9 bases separated the two germline ends. The CDR3 is made up of 13 amino acids. The CDR3 coding sequence is TGTGCCAGCAGTGAATACCGGGATGGCGAGCAGTACTTC. This sequence encodes CASSEYRDGEQYF.